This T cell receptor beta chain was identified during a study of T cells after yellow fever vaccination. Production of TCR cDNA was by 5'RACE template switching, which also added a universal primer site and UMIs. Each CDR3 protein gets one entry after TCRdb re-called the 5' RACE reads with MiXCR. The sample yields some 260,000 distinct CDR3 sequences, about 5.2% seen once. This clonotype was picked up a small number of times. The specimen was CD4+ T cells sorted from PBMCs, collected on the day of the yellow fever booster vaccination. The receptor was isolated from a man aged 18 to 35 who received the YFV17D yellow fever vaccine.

The CDR3 bases are TGTGCCAGCAGCCATGCGGGGCAGACAGATACGCAGTATTTT. It codes for CASSHAGQTDTQYF. This chain links TRBV5-4 with TRBJ2-3, with D maybe TRBD2 (6 bases). This CDR3 has 14 amino acids. V dropped 4 bases and J dropped 3 bases, with 12 bases sitting between them. Germline lookup yields CDR1 SGHNT and CDR2 YYREEE (reference sequence).